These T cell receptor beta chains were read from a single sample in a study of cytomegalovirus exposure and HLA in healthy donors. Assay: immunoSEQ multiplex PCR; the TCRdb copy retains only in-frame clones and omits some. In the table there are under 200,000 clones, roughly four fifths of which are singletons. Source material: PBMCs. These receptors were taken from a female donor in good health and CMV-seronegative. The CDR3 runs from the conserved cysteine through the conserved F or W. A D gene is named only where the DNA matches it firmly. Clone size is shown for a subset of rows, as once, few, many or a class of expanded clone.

CDR3aa: CASSAKGQGHYEQYF
CDR3nt: TGTGCCAGTAGTGCAAAGGGACAGGGTCACTACGAGCAGTACTTC
abundance: -
d_gene: TRBD1
v_gene: TRBV19
j_gene: TRBJ2-7

CDR3aa: CASSVGLAGGRVETQYF
CDR3nt: TGTGCCAGCAGCGTAGGGCTAGCGGGGGGCCGGGTAGAGACCCAGTACTTC
abundance: -
d_gene: TRBD2
v_gene: TRBV9
j_gene: TRBJ2-5

CDR3aa: CASSRTGATNEKLFF
CDR3nt: TGTGCCAGCAGCCGCACAGGGGCCACTAATGAAAAACTGTTTTTT
abundance: -
d_gene: TRBD1
v_gene: TRBV11-3
j_gene: TRBJ1-4

CDR3aa: CASSQRPGTSETSYNEQFF
CDR3nt: TGTGCCAGCAGCCAACGGCCGGGGACTAGCGAGACCTCCTACAATGAGCAGTTCTTC
abundance: few
d_gene: TRBD2
v_gene: TRBV4-2
j_gene: TRBJ2-1

CDR3aa: CASSSRGLAGGNEQFF
CDR3nt: TGTGCCAGCAGCTCAAGGGGACTAGCGGGCGGCAATGAGCAGTTCTTC
abundance: once
d_gene: TRBD2
v_gene: TRBV7-2
j_gene: TRBJ2-1

CDR3aa: CASSLGLPPDTQYF
CDR3nt: TGTGCCAGCAGTTTAGGACTTCCTCCAGATACGCAGTATTTT
abundance: -
d_gene: -
v_gene: TRBV28
j_gene: TRBJ2-3

CDR3aa: CASDHSVLSGGLRCSYNEQFF
CDR3nt: TGTGCCAGCGACCACTCGGTGCTCAGCGGGGGGCTACGATGCTCCTACAATGAGCAGTTCTTC
abundance: -
d_gene: -
v_gene: TRBV12-1
j_gene: TRBJ2-1

CDR3aa: CASSATGNTEAFF
CDR3nt: TGTGCCAGCAGTGCGACGGGAAACACTGAAGCTTTCTTT
abundance: -
d_gene: -
v_gene: TRBV6-4
j_gene: TRBJ1-1

CDR3aa: CASSSGRLAGEGDTQYF
CDR3nt: TGCGCCAGCAGCTCAGGAAGACTAGCGGGGGAGGGGGATACGCAGTATTTT
abundance: -
d_gene: TRBD2
v_gene: TRBV4-1
j_gene: TRBJ2-3

CDR3aa: CASSLGQGIYTGELFF
CDR3nt: TGTGCCAGCAGCTTAGGACAGGGCATTTACACCGGGGAGCTGTTTTTT
abundance: -
d_gene: TRBD1
v_gene: TRBV11-3
j_gene: TRBJ2-2

CDR3aa: CSVTGTKNIQYF
CDR3nt: TGCAGCGTCACAGGGACCAAAAACATTCAGTACTTC
abundance: -
d_gene: -
v_gene: TRBV29-1
j_gene: TRBJ2-4

CDR3aa: CASSKDPGEGGYEQYF
CDR3nt: TGTGCCAGCAGTAAAGACCCGGGGGAGGGGGGATACGAGCAGTACTTC
abundance: -
d_gene: -
v_gene: TRBV6-1
j_gene: TRBJ2-7

CDR3aa: CSVGPSDTQYF
CDR3nt: TGCAGCGTTGGGCCGTCGGATACGCAGTATTTT
abundance: -
d_gene: -
v_gene: TRBV29-1
j_gene: TRBJ2-3

CDR3aa: CASRSAGLVQETQYF
CDR3nt: TGTGCCAGCAGATCAGCGGGCCTTGTCCAAGAGACCCAGTACTTC
abundance: -
d_gene: -
v_gene: TRBV27
j_gene: TRBJ2-5

CDR3aa: CASSVELASSHEQFF
CDR3nt: TGTGCCAGCAGCGTAGAACTAGCTAGTTCACATGAGCAGTTCTTC
abundance: -
d_gene: -
v_gene: TRBV9
j_gene: TRBJ2-1

CDR3aa: CASSFGSGGYQETQYF
CDR3nt: TGTGCCAGCAGCTTCGGCAGCGGGGGGTACCAAGAGACCCAGTACTTC
abundance: -
d_gene: TRBD2
v_gene: TRBV7-6
j_gene: TRBJ2-5

CDR3aa: CASSIGTSNTEAFF
CDR3nt: TGTGCCAGTAGTATAGGAACAAGTAACACTGAAGCTTTCTTT
abundance: -
d_gene: -
v_gene: TRBV19
j_gene: TRBJ1-1

CDR3aa: CASTDRGRESPLHF
CDR3nt: TGTGCCAGTACCGACAGGGGGCGGGAATCACCCCTCCACTTT
abundance: -
d_gene: TRBD1
v_gene: TRBV19
j_gene: TRBJ1-6

CDR3aa: CASSSPGGTGGFNEQFF
CDR3nt: TGTGCCAGCAGTAGCCCCGGCGGGACAGGGGGCTTTAATGAGCAGTTCTTC
abundance: -
d_gene: TRBD1
v_gene: TRBV28
j_gene: TRBJ2-1

CDR3aa: CASKTQGYYGYTF
CDR3nt: TGTGCCAGTAAGACACAGGGGTACTATGGCTACACCTTC
abundance: -
d_gene: TRBD1
v_gene: TRBV19
j_gene: TRBJ1-2

CDR3aa: CASSLLLGQKNTGELFF
CDR3nt: TGTGCCAGCAGCCTCTTATTGGGACAAAAAAACACCGGGGAGCTGTTTTTT
abundance: few
d_gene: -
v_gene: TRBV7-2
j_gene: TRBJ2-2

CDR3aa: CASSPRAPDAETQYF
CDR3nt: TGTGCCAGCTCACCACGGGCCCCCGACGCAGAGACCCAGTACTTC
abundance: -
d_gene: -
v_gene: TRBV18
j_gene: TRBJ2-5

CDR3aa: CASSLGGGLSEQYF
CDR3nt: TGTGCCAGCAGTTTGGGGGGGGGCCTCTCCGAGCAGTACTTC
abundance: -
d_gene: -
v_gene: TRBV28
j_gene: TRBJ2-7

CDR3aa: CASTSVGSPLHF
CDR3nt: TGTGCCAGCACGTCCGTCGGGTCACCCCTCCACTTT
abundance: -
d_gene: -
v_gene: TRBV7-9
j_gene: TRBJ1-6

CDR3aa: CASQTGMGHSGANVLTF
CDR3nt: TGTGCCAGCCAAACAGGGATGGGGCACTCTGGGGCCAACGTCCTGACTTTC
abundance: -
d_gene: -
v_gene: TRBV2
j_gene: TRBJ2-6

CDR3aa: CASSLGSNTEAFF
CDR3nt: TGTGCTAGCAGCTTGGGCTCGAACACTGAAGCTTTCTTT
abundance: -
d_gene: -
v_gene: TRBV7-7
j_gene: TRBJ1-1

CDR3aa: CASSSQGYEQYF
CDR3nt: TGTGCCAGCAGCTCACAGGGCTACGAGCAGTACTTC
abundance: -
d_gene: -
v_gene: TRBV7-2
j_gene: TRBJ2-7

CDR3aa: CASSLGGTGLLEQYF
CDR3nt: TGTGCCAGCAGCTTAGGAGGGACGGGACTACTCGAGCAGTACTTC
abundance: -
d_gene: TRBD2
v_gene: TRBV7-2
j_gene: TRBJ2-7

CDR3aa: CASSFGATTGELFF
CDR3nt: TGTGCCAGCAGCTTCGGTGCCACCACCGGGGAGCTGTTTTTT
abundance: -
d_gene: -
v_gene: TRBV7-2
j_gene: TRBJ2-2

CDR3aa: CASSLELGGSYYNEQFF
CDR3nt: TGCGCCAGCAGCCTCGAACTGGGCGGGAGCTACTACAATGAGCAGTTCTTC
abundance: few
d_gene: TRBD2
v_gene: TRBV5-1
j_gene: TRBJ2-1

CDR3aa: CAWGDYGATVGNQPQHF
CDR3nt: TGTGCCTGGGGCGATTACGGAGCGACGGTTGGCAATCAGCCCCAGCATTTT
abundance: -
d_gene: -
v_gene: TRBV30
j_gene: TRBJ1-5